This TCR beta chain came from a study of T cell responses to AZD1222 COVID-19 vaccine. General study points: Distributed over spike, vaccine-associated CD4 TCRs predominated at 160-218 and 743-854. Mostly white British, mostly female donors; authors suggested clonal diversity may be underestimated. At study baseline, merely six AZD1222 recipients were seropositive.

Points on this clone: Its target is not known.

The assay was immunoSEQ multiplex PCR, and TCRdb's table has in-frame clones only and misses some. The table has approximately 120,000 clones, roughly nine tenths seen once. CDR1 and CDR2 from the germline V gene are WSHSY and SAAADI. Trimming cost V 2 bases and J 4 bases; bases outside gene matches: 7. The CDR3 length is 16 residues. V gene TRBV10-2 combines with J gene TRBJ2-4; 8 bases line up with TRBD2. The receptor comes from an adult in good health. Sequenced material: peripheral blood, taken on day 0 of AZD1222 vaccination. The CDR3 sequence is CASSEGRGELKNIQYF. The CDR3 region has the DNA TGCGCCAGCAGTGAGGGGCGGGGGGAGCTAAAAAACATTCAGTACTTC.